Sequencing of this T cell receptor beta chain was carried out in a study of OX40 agonist ivuxolimab in advanced cancers. Regarding the research as a whole: The costimulatory receptor OX40 (CD134) was targeted by ivuxolimab, a fully human IgG2 agonistic monoclonal antibody. Intravenous ivuxolimab was administered to patients every 2 weeks at six dose levels: 0.01, 0.1, 0.3, 1.5, 3 and 10 mg/kg. Among the roughly 50 dose-escalation patients, about 19 had hepatocellular carcinoma, 15 or so melanoma, 9 renal cell carcinoma and 9 head and neck cancer. In the dose-escalation cohort, 75% to 90% of patients were male, and the mean age was around 60 years with a range of roughly 20 to 80. Prior anti-PD-1, anti-PD-L1 or anti-CTLA-4 therapy was permitted, and approximately 39% of dose-escalation patients had received checkpoint inhibitors. Partial responses occurred in three dose-escalation patients, of whom one had hepatocellular carcinoma and two had cutaneous melanoma. The purpose of peripheral TCRbeta sequencing was to test whether ivuxolimab changed TCR sequence diversity and led to clonal T-cell expansion. The paper reports the monotherapy dose-escalation portion (N = 52 patients) of the phase I ivuxolimab trial. On the study overall, not on this receptor specifically: After ivuxolimab, more expanded clones were found on average in CD8+ T cells than in CD4+ T cells. Low levels of normalized T-cell clonal expansion were also shown by some nonresponding patients. In the 0.1-3.0 mg/kg groups, partial responders were among the patients with the lowest normalized peripheral clonal expansion, particularly in CD8+ T cells. At doses from 0.1 to 3.0 mg/kg, clonal expansion was seen in both CD4+ and CD8+ blood T cells between baseline and week 6. The antigen specificity of the clonally expanded peripheral T cells was not determined.

Genomic DNA was isolated from the sorted cells so that the TCRbeta CDR3 region could be sequenced. The immunoSEQ Assay was used to sequence the TCRbeta CDR3 regions. TCRdb carries this immuneACCESS record with in-frame sequences only. Its versions omit some clonotypes, under half of them owing to an unresolved V gene in the studies checked, with the rest unexplained. The sample table contains 20,000 to 25,000 clones; only one count was recorded for 75% to 85% of them. Roughly 9% of the sample is in the top ten clones. V is cut back by 4 bases and J by 9 bases, with 16 bases in the junction unmatched. From cysteine to phenylalanine, the CDR3 is 16 amino acids long. Only the CDR3 region is kept as DNA, spanning 48 bases read in frame from base 1. From the germline V gene, CDR1 is SGHRS and CDR2 is YFSETQ. The trial excluded patients who had a history of autoimmune disease or were on systemic immunosuppression. Peripheral blood for TCR sequencing was collected from all dose cohorts at baseline, on cycle 4 day 1, and on cycle 7 day 1. Samples were obtained from an open-label, multicenter, first-in-human phase I dose-escalation trial of ivuxolimab. Adults with locally advanced or metastatic melanoma, renal cell carcinoma, hepatocellular carcinoma or head and neck squamous cell carcinoma were enrolled in the trial. Before TCR sequencing, CD4+ T cells and CD8+ T cells from peripheral blood were sorted into separate populations.

About this clone itself: Its antigen is currently not known. No much larger clone is present one base from it, and per-base qualities are unavailable.

This TCR was sampled from an adult with an advanced solid tumor such as melanoma, head and neck, liver or kidney cancer. The chain joins TRBV5-1 to TRBJ2-1; 7 middle bases align to TRBD1. The sample was CD4+ or CD8+ T cells sorted from blood, taken in a trial of the OX40 agonist ivuxolimab. Read as DNA, the sequence is TGCGCCAGCAGCCGGAGACCGGGACAGTCTAATTCTGAGCAGTTCTTC. The resulting protein is CASSRRPGQSNSEQFF.